This T cell receptor (beta chain) was sequenced in a study of T cell changes during pregnancy in multiple sclerosis. Here immunoSEQ multiplex PCR was the method, and the copy in TCRdb shows in-frame clones only, minus some. The sample holds approximately 18,000 clones, over 80% seen once. CDR3 length: 12 residues. Trimming left V 9 bases short and J 5 bases short, with 13 bases between. Looked up from germline, CDR1 is MNHNS and CDR2 is SASEGT. This chain joins TRBV6-1 and TRBJ2-5, with D tentatively TRBD1 (6 bases). The sequencing here drew on CD8+ T cells from peripheral blood mononuclear cells, taken in the third trimester of pregnancy. The receptor was derived from a female donor in good health, enrolled as a control in a pregnancy study. The CDR3 spells CASSGVRETQYF. The CDR3 DNA follows: TGTGCCAGTTCAGGGGTTAGGGAGACCCAGTACTTC.